The present T cell receptor (beta chain) was sequenced within a study of CD8+ T cells in alopecia areata. RNA, once extracted, was reverse transcribed into cDNA for use as the sequencing template. TCRdb's copy holds only in-frame clones and misses some; the assay was immunoSEQ multiplex PCR. Of 110,000 to 150,000 clones in the sample, around 50% were seen once. The clonotype originates from a human donor with alopecia areata. The material was CD4+ T cells sorted from blood, obtained at week 0.

Here the CDR3 reads CASTETGRRDGYTF. The CDR3 DNA reads as TGTGCCAGCACCGAGACAGGGAGGAGAGATGGCTACACCTTC. The rearrangement joins TRBV6-5 to TRBJ1-2, with TRBD1 matching 7 bases. This CDR3 comprises 14 residues. Germline V gene lookup returns CDR1 MNHEY and CDR2 SVGAGI. V was pared by 7 bases and J by 6 bases, with 11 bases of the junction left unmatched.